This paragraph covers one T cell receptor beta chain sequence. The sample comes from a study of OX40 agonist ivuxolimab in advanced cancers. About the study: Participants, around 80% male, averaged around 64 years of age, ranging from roughly 23 to 80.

Trimming removed 0 bases from V and 3 bases from J, with 2 bases in between. The germline CDR1 and CDR2 sequences are LGHNT and FRNRAP. This CDR3 spans 12 amino acids. Measured with immunoSEQ multiplex PCR; TCRdb has only the in-frame clones, and not every one. This table holds 65,000 to 100,000 clones, 75% to 95% found once. The clonotype was recovered from an adult with an advanced solid tumor such as melanoma, head and neck, liver or kidney cancer. Sequencing used CD4+ or CD8+ T cells sorted from blood, obtained in a trial of the OX40 agonist ivuxolimab. J is TRBJ2-5 and V is TRBV12-5, with no clear D. CDR3 DNA: TGTGCTAGTGGTTTGGTGAAAGAGACCCAGTACTTC. It encodes CASGLVKETQYF.